The 2 T cell receptor beta chains below come from one sample, sequenced in a study of cytomegalovirus exposure and HLA in healthy donors. PCR primers comprised 60 Vbeta and 13 Jbeta primers. Clones were sequenced by immunoSEQ multiplex PCR, and TCRdb holds only the in-frame ones, with some missing. The table lists 95,000 to 150,000 clones, approximately 72% of them singletons, with 1.5% in the top ten. The sample consisted of PBMCs. Receptors originate from a man aged 18 to 29 in good health and CMV-seronegative.

The rearrangement uses TRBV28 and TRBJ2-1; 12 bases are shared with TRBD2. The CDR3 covers 15 residues. Germline CDR1 and CDR2: MDHEN and SYDVKM. J lost 10 bases, V lost 2 bases, and 6 bases had no gene match. CDR3 bases: TGTGCCAGCAGTTTAGGGCTAGCGGGAGGGCTGGAGCAGTTCTTC. Translated, it gives CASSLGLAGGLEQFF.

The table lists this clone with a few counts. CDR3 sequence (DNA): TGCGCCAGCAGCTTGGGGGCTAGCGGGTTCGCCATCTACGAGCAGTACTTC. Its translation: CASSLGASGFAIYEQYF. V and J are TRBV5-1 and TRBJ2-5, with 8 bases matching TRBD2. TRBJ2-7 matches the DNA end more closely, so the J call is doubtful. The length of the CDR3 is 17 residues. Germline values: CDR1 SGHRS, CDR2 YFSETQ.